The next 2 T cell receptor beta chains were all read from a single sample in a study of identical twins. TCRdb redid the calling of the 5' RACE reads with MiXCR, one entry per CDR3 protein. The data hold about 700,000 distinct CDR3 sequences, with over 8.5% observed a single time. Separately, the same data were catalogued under a study of yellow fever vaccine responses in identical twins.

The material sequenced was PBMCs. These receptors originate from a young woman in good health.

There are many counts of this clonotype. The rearrangement uses TRBV5-6 and TRBJ2-7; 11 nucleotides match TRBD2. The CDR3 runs to 14 residues. CDR1 and CDR2 from the germline V gene are SGHDT and YYEEEE. V lost 0 bases and J lost 7; bases outside the gene matches: 3. The DNA of the CDR3 is TGTGCCAGCAGCTTGGGACTAGCGGGGTCGGAGCAGTACTTC. This translates into CASSLGLAGSEQYF.

V gene TRBV4-1 combines with J gene TRBJ2-1; no definite D call. This CDR3 contains 16 residues. The germline CDR1 and CDR2 sequences are MGHRA and YSYEKL. Trimming took 0 bases from V and 0 from J, leaving 9 bases between them. The CDR3 bases are TGCGCCAGCAGCCAAGAAGAGCTTTACTCCTACAATGAGCAGTTCTTC. It is translated as CASSQEELYSYNEQFF.